This paragraph reports one T cell receptor (beta chain). Its antigen is as yet unknown. TCRdb reprocessed the multiplex PCR reads via MiXCR and lists one record per CDR3 protein. The table records 20,000 to 25,000 distinct CDR3 sequences, approximately 40% of them present only once. The CDR3 extends over 17 amino acids. V lost 2 bases to trimming and J lost 0 bases; unmatched junction nucleotides: 5. Germline V CDR1 and CDR2: SGDLS, YYNGEE. This entry comes from a study of breast tumors, draining lymph nodes, adjacent tissues. Study conclusions and caveats: Tumor TCR diversity was below lymph nodes but above nontumor tissue. Compared with basal-like, luminal-like tumors shared significantly more repertoire with nontumor tissue. The data were judged consistent with most tumor T cells coming from lymph node and expanding in tumor.

The sequence was collected from a female donor with breast cancer. Some clones in this sample may be carry-over from other donors' samples. The sample consisted of breast tumor tissue. This chain uses TRBV9 with TRBJ2-3; 11 positions agree with TRBD2. The CDR3 nucleotides are TGTGCCAGCAGCGTCCGACTAGCGGGGCTTAGCACAGATACGCAGTATTTT. Translating gives CASSVRLAGLSTDTQYF.